This entry concerns a single T cell receptor (beta chain). The data originate from a study of control samples from healthy donors and cancer patients. The CDR3 sequence is 14 residues long. Germline V gene sequence: CDR1 MGHRA, CDR2 YSYEKL. J was trimmed by 8 bases and V by 0 bases; bases with no gene match: 4. TCRdb's copy holds only in-frame clones and misses some; the assay was immunoSEQ multiplex PCR. Here the sample spans approximately 210,000 clones, over 80% being singletons. This TCR derives from a man in his thirties or forties in good health. This chain connects TRBV4-1 to TRBJ2-1; TRBD2 aligns across 7 bases. Input material: blood. CDR3 residues: CASSQDGGGYEQFF. CDR3 sequence (DNA): TGCGCCAGCAGCCAAGATGGCGGGGGTTATGAGCAGTTCTTC.